This TCR beta chain was documented in a study of vaccination and CD4 T cells after COVID-19. Across the whole study: Blood was drawn a median roughly 67 days post second dose, range 14 to 241. Culture controls were given either a CEFX pool, an HIV-1 Nef pool, or no peptide. Whole-study findings and limits: Vaccine-specific clones numbering 304 of 307 showed spike mono-reactivity in convalescent patients.

This clonotype was detected only a few times. No antigen is known for it. As to treatment: approximately nine-day PBMC culture with coronavirus spike peptide pools or control peptides (ViraFEST assay). Sequencing of DNA taken from cultured CD4+ T cells relied on the Oncomine TCR Beta short-read assay. Genomic DNA was drawn out of CD4+ T cells grown in culture. TCRdb used MiXCR to reprocess the PCR reads, holding one entry per CDR3 protein. The table records roughly 7,000 distinct CDR3 sequences, 60% to 70% of them present only once. V was trimmed by 7 bases and J by 3 bases, leaving 15 bases between them. Germline CDR1 KGHDR, CDR2 SFDVKD. The CDR3 contains 15 residues.

The source material was CD4+ T cells from blood, cultured in vitro. The clonotype comes from a human donor who had recovered from COVID-19. This chain uses TRBV24-1 with TRBJ1-5; D is perhaps TRBD1 (5 bases). DNA of the CDR3: TGTGCCACCAGCGATCCCCGGGACGACAATCAGCCCCAGCATTTT. Its translation is CATSDPRDDNQPQHF.